These 22 T cell receptor beta chains were sequenced from one sample in a study of shared clonotypes between healthy human individuals. Naive CD8 cells, CD45RO-negative and positively selected for CCR7, excluded terminally differentiated effector memory CD45RA+ cells. Profiling relied on immunoSEQ multiplex PCR, and the TCRdb table lists in-frame clones only, not all of them. The sample lists more than 2 million clones, approximately 94% occurring once. Specimen: naive CD8+ T cells sorted from blood. Receptors originate from a man in his late teens or twenties in good health.

This rearrangement joins TRBV4-2 to TRBJ1-6, with 9 positions matching TRBD1. After removal of 3 bases from V and 7 bases from J, the junction contained 13 bases not matched to a gene. Per germline, CDR1 LGHNA and CDR2 YNFKEQ. The CDR3 extends over 18 amino acids. The CDR3: CASSHPPGQGLWNSPLHF. The CDR3 bases are TGTGCCAGCAGCCATCCCCCGGGACAGGGATTGTGGAATTCACCCCTCCACTTT.

The V call is TRBV29-1, the J call TRBJ1-1; D might be TRBD1 (5 bases). CDR1 SQVTM and CDR2 ANQGSEA come from the germline V gene. With 5 bases removed from V and 2 bases from J, the gap between germline ends came to 9 bases. The CDR3 loop spans 12 amino acids. The CDR3 region has the DNA TGCAGCGTTAACAGGTTTAACACTGAAGCTTTCTTT. It is translated as CSVNRFNTEAFF.

V and J are TRBV7-6 and TRBJ1-1; 7 bases match TRBD1. The V gene end was trimmed by 5 bases and the J gene end by 6 bases; junction bases not matched to a gene: 9. The CDR3 is 14 amino acids. Germline CDR1 is SGHVS and CDR2 is FNYEAQ. Written as DNA, the CDR3 is TGTGCCAGCAGCCCTACAGGGGTTTTCGCTGAAGCTTTCTTT. It is translated as CASSPTGVFAEAFF.

The rearrangement links TRBV2 to TRBJ2-7; no reliable D call. The CDR3 covers 14 residues. Germline lookup yields CDR1 SNHLY and CDR2 FYNNEI. V was trimmed by 2 bases and J by 5 bases, leaving 13 bases between them. The CDR3 DNA is TGTGCCAGCAGTGAAAAGGGTTTCCCAAACGAGCAGTACTTC. Its translation: CASSEKGFPNEQYF.

This clone occurred once. The rearrangement links TRBV9 to TRBJ1-3, with D possibly matching TRBD1 (6 bases). With 7 bases removed from V and 4 bases from J, the gap between germline ends came to 12 bases. The CDR3 spans 13 residues. CDR1 and CDR2 from the germline V gene are SGDLS and YYNGEE. This chain's CDR3 is CASRGLSGNTIYF. In nucleotides, the CDR3 is TGTGCCAGCCGGGGGCTTTCGGGAAACACCATATATTTT.

The V gene is TRBV30, the J gene TRBJ2-2; 7 bases align to TRBD1. J gave up 6 bases and V 5 bases, and 24 bases lay outside the gene matches. CDR3 length: 19 amino acids. Looked up from germline, CDR1 is GTSNPN and CDR2 is SVGIG (reference sequence). CDR3 in amino acids: CAWDTSPGQIVGLAGELFF. Written as DNA, the CDR3 is TGTGCCTGGGACACCTCGCCGGGACAGATAGTCGGATTGGCCGGGGAGCTGTTTTTT.

Details on this clone: Different DNA sequences within this sample yield the same CDR3. This chain uses TRBV28 with TRBJ1-1; D is possibly TRBD1 (6 bases). Between the trimmed V and J ends, which lost 2 bases and 4 bases, there was a span of 11 bases. Germline V lookup: CDR1 MDHEN, CDR2 SYDVKM. This CDR3 has 14 amino acids. The CDR3 loop reads CASSLRGAGTEAFF. CDR3 in DNA: TGTGCCAGCAGTTTAAGGGGGGCGGGCACTGAAGCTTTCTTT.

The chain uses TRBV6-5 and TRBJ2-7, with a tentative D call TRBD2 (6 bases). There are 14 residues in the CDR3. V was shortened by 7 bases and J by 3 bases, with 16 bases between the two germline ends. Germline CDR1 and CDR2: MNHEY and SVGAGI. As DNA, the CDR3 is TGTGCCAGCACCAACCAGCCGGACTACTACGAGCAGTACTTC. Translated, it gives CASTNQPDYYEQYF.

The chain links TRBV9 to TRBJ2-5; 7 bases line up with TRBD2. The CDR3 has 15 residues. V trimming: 0 bases; J trimming: 5 bases; junction bases outside the gene matches: 7. CDR1 is SGDLS, CDR2 YYNGEE, per germline. CDR3 sequence reads: CASSVGVGLLETQYF. In nucleotides, the CDR3 is TGTGCCAGCAGCGTAGGGGTGGGACTACTGGAGACCCAGTACTTC.

This sequence joins TRBV4-1 and TRBJ2-3, with D perhaps TRBD2 (6 bases). Per the germline V gene, CDR1 is MGHRA and CDR2 is YSYEKL. V shed 4 bases and J shed 4 bases, with 12 bases lying between them. The CDR3 consists of 14 residues. The CDR3 loop is CASSLWAGPDTQYF. The CDR3 nucleotides are TGCGCCAGCAGCCTCTGGGCGGGGCCAGATACGCAGTATTTT.

The chain carries TRBV30 and TRBJ2-5; D tentatively reads TRBD1 or TRBD2 (6 bases each). The V end lost 2 bases, the J end lost 4 bases, and 14 bases lay between the germline ends. In germline, CDR1 is GTSNPN, CDR2 SVGIG (reference sequence). The CDR3 consists of 14 residues. The CDR3 DNA follows: TGTGCCTGGAGTTTGGAGGGACAAAGAGAGACCCAGTACTTC. The encoded protein is CAWSLEGQRETQYF.

The chain carries TRBV13 and TRBJ2-2; no definite D call. Germline V CDR1 and CDR2: PRHDT, FYEKMQ (reference sequence). This CDR3 has 12 amino acids. Trimming pared 2 bases from V and 6 bases from J, leaving 4 bases between. DNA of the CDR3: TGTGCCAGCAGCTTAATTGCCGGGGAGCTGTTTTTT. Its translation is CASSLIAGELFF.

The chain uses TRBV7-8 and TRBJ2-3, with 13 bases fitting TRBD2. J lost 4 bases, V lost 1 base, and 8 bases had no gene match. From germline, CDR1 is SGHVS and CDR2 FQNEAQ. There are 18 residues in the CDR3. CDR3 in amino acids: CASSLELAGGPPPDTQYF. CDR3 nucleotide sequence: TGTGCCAGCAGCTTAGAACTAGCGGGAGGGCCTCCCCCAGATACGCAGTATTTT.

This clone was observed once. V gene TRBV5-6 combines with J gene TRBJ2-1; 12 bases align to TRBD2. Germline V gene data show CDR1 as SGHDT and CDR2 as YYEEEE. The CDR3 is 15 residues long. Trimming removed 2 bases from V and 10 bases from J; junction bases left unmatched: 7. The CDR3 DNA is TGTGCCAGCAGCTTTGGGACTAGCGGGCTAAGGGAGCAGTTCTTC. Protein: CASSFGTSGLREQFF.

The V call is TRBV29-1, the J call TRBJ2-1; D unresolved. From germline, CDR1 is SQVTM and CDR2 ANQGSEA. The CDR3 contains 12 residues. V was clipped by 8 bases and J by 3 bases, with 11 bases between them. CDR3 sequence reads: CSFQLVYNEQFF. CDR3 in DNA: TGCAGCTTCCAGCTGGTCTACAATGAGCAGTTCTTC.

V and J are TRBV4-3 and TRBJ1-2; TRBD1 is a possible D gene (6 bases). With 5 bases removed from V and 4 bases from J, the gap between germline ends came to 17 bases. Germline V CDR1 and CDR2: LGHNA, YSLEER. The CDR3 contains 15 residues. The CDR3 bases are TGCGCCAGCAGCGGCCGGGGGCAAACGTTCTATGGCTACACCTTC. Its translation is CASSGRGQTFYGYTF.

With regard to this clone: The sample has other DNA sequences that encode this CDR3 too. The rearrangement links TRBV11-2 to TRBJ2-7; D unresolved. The V end lost 3 bases, the J end lost 1 base, and 7 bases lay between the germline ends. From germline, CDR1 is SGHAT and CDR2 FQNNGV. The CDR3 length is 13 residues. CDR3: CASSFGSSYEQYF. CDR3 DNA sequence: TGTGCCAGCAGCTTTGGTTCTTCCTACGAGCAGTACTTC.

V and J are TRBV5-1 and TRBJ2-7; D ambiguous. CDR1 and CDR2 (germline): SGHRS, YFSETQ. Trimming removed 3 bases at V and 0 bases at J, with 7 bases between. The CDR3 length is 13 residues. CDR3 DNA: TGCGCCAGCAGCTCAGACGTCTCCTACGAGCAGTACTTC. It encodes CASSSDVSYEQYF.

The chain employs TRBV25-1 and TRBJ1-1, with D possibly being TRBD1 (5 bases). Germline V gene sequence: CDR1 MGHDK, CDR2 SYGVNS. The germline V and J ends were trimmed by 4 bases and 5 bases, with 17 bases remaining between them. The length of the CDR3 is 15 residues. The chain's CDR3 is CASSATGPKGTEAFF. The CDR3 bases are TGTGCCAGCAGTGCTACGGGACCAAAAGGGACTGAAGCTTTCTTT.

The chain is built from TRBV12-5 and TRBJ1-4; perhaps TRBD1 as D (5 bases). Germline CDR1 reads LGHNT; CDR2 reads FRNRAP. V was clipped by 7 bases and J by 6 bases, with 18 bases between them. The CDR3 covers 15 residues. The CDR3 DNA sequence: TGTGCTAGTGCCCCAACCGGGGGTATAGATGAAAAACTGTTTTTT. It specifies CASAPTGGIDEKLFF.

This chain connects TRBV11-2 to TRBJ1-6; 9 bases align to TRBD1. There are 16 residues in the CDR3. Trimming took 5 bases from V and 9 from J; bases not matched to a gene: 11. CDR1 SGHAT and CDR2 FQNNGV come from the germline V gene. CDR3: CASSPGPGQGISPLHF. The CDR3 nucleotides are TGTGCCAGCAGCCCAGGTCCGGGACAGGGTATTTCACCCCTCCACTTT.

As for this clone: Other DNA sequences in this specimen translate into the identical CDR3. The chain recombines TRBV19 with TRBJ1-5; D unclear. CDR1 and CDR2 (germline): LNHDA, SQIVND (reference sequence). With 4 bases removed from V and 3 bases from J, the gap between germline ends came to 4 bases. The CDR3 is made up of 12 amino acids. This CDR3 is CASSTLNQPQHF. The CDR3 coding sequence is TGTGCCAGTAGTACTCTCAATCAGCCCCAGCATTTT.